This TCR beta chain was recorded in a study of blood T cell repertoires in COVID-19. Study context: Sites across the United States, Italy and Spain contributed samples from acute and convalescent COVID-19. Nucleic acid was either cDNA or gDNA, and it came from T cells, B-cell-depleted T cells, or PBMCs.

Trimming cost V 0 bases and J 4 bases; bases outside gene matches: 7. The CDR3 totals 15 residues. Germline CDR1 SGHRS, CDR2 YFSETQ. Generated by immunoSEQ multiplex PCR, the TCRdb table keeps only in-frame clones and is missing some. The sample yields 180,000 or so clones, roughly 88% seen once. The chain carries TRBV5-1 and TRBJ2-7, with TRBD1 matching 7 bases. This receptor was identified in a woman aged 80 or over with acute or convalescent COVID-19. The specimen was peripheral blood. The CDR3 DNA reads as TGCGCCAGCAGCTTGGGGACCATCAGGGGGTACGAGCAGTACTTC. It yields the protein CASSLGTIRGYEQYF.